The 25 T cell receptor beta chains given below trace back to one sample, sequenced in a study of identical twins. A single record per CDR3 protein comes from TCRdb applying MiXCR to the 5' RACE reads. The table has approximately 600,000 distinct CDR3 sequences, nearly 10% seen once. These data also formed part of another study, on yellow fever vaccine responses in identical twins.

The material sequenced was PBMCs. The receptors derive from a woman under 30 in good health.

This clonotype was seen repeatedly, ten times or more. The CDR3 sequence: CASSLGGPSSYNEQFF. DNA of the CDR3: TGCGCCAGCAGCTTGGGGGGGCCAAGCTCCTACAATGAGCAGTTCTTC. The V call is TRBV5-1, the J call TRBJ2-1; possibly TRBD1 for D (6 bases). Germline V gives CDR1 SGHRS, CDR2 YFSETQ. This CDR3 spans 16 amino acids. V was shortened by 0 bases and J by 0 bases, with 10 bases between the two germline ends.

This clonotype was seen repeatedly, ten times or more. V is TRBV10-3 and J is TRBJ2-3; D is unresolved. Per the germline V gene, CDR1 is ENHRY and CDR2 is SYGVKD. CDR3 length: 11 residues. V shed 6 bases and J shed 3 bases, with 4 bases lying between them. CDR3 loop: CAIRGTDTQYF. The CDR3, as DNA: TGTGCCATCAGGGGAACAGATACGCAGTATTTT.

This clonotype has only a few counts. CDR3 nucleotide sequence: TGCGCCAGCAGTGATTTGACTAGCAGGTCCGGCTACAATGAGCAGTTCTTC. As protein: CASSDLTSRSGYNEQFF. The V gene is TRBV10-1, the J gene TRBJ2-1; 7 bases map to TRBD2. The CDR3 spans 17 residues. Germline CDR1 WNHNN, CDR2 SYGVQD (reference sequence). Trimming took 3 bases from V and 3 from J; bases not matched to a gene: 11.

J is TRBJ2-1 and V is TRBV6-5, with 7 nucleotides matching TRBD2. The length of the CDR3 is 14 residues. V shed 7 bases and J 4 bases; nucleotides not matched to a gene: 7. Germline assignment: CDR1 MNHEY and CDR2 SVGAGI. The CDR3, as DNA: TGTGCCAGCATTAAAACCGGGGGGTACAATGAGCAGTTCTTC. It codes for CASIKTGGYNEQFF.

This clonotype was observed a handful of times. The gene calls are TRBV28 and TRBJ2-7; 8 nucleotides align to TRBD1. V was clipped by 5 bases and J by 3 bases; unmatched bases: 9. The CDR3 is made up of 15 amino acids. CDR1 and CDR2 from the germline V gene are MDHEN and SYDVKM. This CDR3 is CASSPPDRGFYEQYF. The CDR3 region has the DNA TGTGCCAGCAGTCCTCCCGACAGGGGTTTCTACGAGCAGTACTTC.

This clonotype has more than one count but fewer than ten. The J gene is TRBJ2-3, the V gene TRBV7-6; 8 nucleotides line up with TRBD1. CDR1 is SGHVS, CDR2 FNYEAQ, per germline. The trim removed 7 bases at V and 0 bases at J, leaving 6 bases unmatched. The CDR3 spans 15 residues. The CDR3 loop reads CASIRDRTSTDTQYF. CDR3 bases: TGTGCCAGCATCAGGGACAGGACCAGCACAGATACGCAGTATTTT.

This clonotype has a handful of counts. This rearrangement joins TRBV6-2 or TRBV6-3 to TRBJ2-7; 8 bases are a match to TRBD1. After removal of 6 bases from V and 6 bases from J, the junction contained 7 bases not matched to a gene. The CDR3 totals 13 residues. The germline V gene encodes CDR1 MNHEY and CDR2 SVGEGT. CDR3 nucleotide sequence: TGTGCCAGCAGCCGCGCTACAGGGGGCGAGCAGTACTTC. This sequence encodes CASSRATGGEQYF.

This chain joins TRBV7-8 and TRBJ1-5, with D possibly TRBD1 on 5 matching bases. Germline V gives CDR1 SGHVS, CDR2 FQNEAQ. Trimming cost V 5 bases and J 4 bases, with 21 bases left between them. CDR3 length equals 17 residues. This CDR3 is CASSPALRGWGNQPQHF. In DNA, the CDR3 is TGTGCCAGCAGCCCCGCACTCCGGGGGTGGGGGAATCAGCCCCAGCATTTT.

This clonotype appeared a few times. The chain links TRBV28 to TRBJ1-5; D uncertain. V was trimmed by 6 bases and J by 6 bases, leaving 21 bases between them. This CDR3 has 16 amino acids. CDR1 and CDR2 (germline): MDHEN, SYDVKM. The DNA of the CDR3 is TGTGCCAGCAGGGATTGGAAAGGCACGCAGATTCAGCCCCAGCATTTT. Translation gives CASRDWKGTQIQPQHF.

The chain joins TRBV29-1 to TRBJ2-3, with 10 bases that match TRBD2. Germline V gene data show CDR1 as SQVTM and CDR2 as ANQGSEA. Trimming took 7 bases from V and 2 from J; bases not matched to a gene: 6. The length of the CDR3 is 14 residues. CDR3 region: CSDSSGGYTDTQYF. The CDR3 coding sequence is TGCAGCGATTCTAGCGGGGGATACACAGATACGCAGTATTTT.

This clonotype was counted at least ten times. The chain uses TRBV7-9 and TRBJ1-4, with D unclear. The V end lost 6 bases, the J end lost 3 bases, and 11 bases lay between the germline ends. The CDR3 loop spans 14 amino acids. Germline lookup yields CDR1 SEHNR and CDR2 FQNEAQ (reference sequence). CDR3 bases: TGTGCCAGCAGTTCAGCCATTTCTAATGAAAAACTGTTTTTT. It specifies CASSSAISNEKLFF.

The genes are TRBV20-1 and TRBJ2-4; D is ambiguous. The CDR3 runs to 14 residues. Germline V gives CDR1 DFQATT, CDR2 SNEGSKA (reference sequence). V shed 0 bases and J shed 0 bases, with 6 bases lying between them. The CDR3 DNA reads as TGCAGTGCTAGAGAACAACCAGCCAAAAACATTCAGTACTTC. Its protein is CSAREQPAKNIQYF.

At least ten counts were recorded for this clonotype. The genes are TRBV5-1 and TRBJ2-1, with unresolved D. V was clipped by 6 bases and J by 10 bases, with 17 bases between them. Germline-derived CDR1 and CDR2 are SGHRS and YFSETQ. CDR3 length: 13 amino acids. The CDR3 reads CASNSPSRGEQFF. Here the CDR3 DNA reads TGCGCCAGCAATTCACCCTCCAGAGGAGAGCAGTTCTTC. Drawing the rest from reference TRBV5-1 and TRBJ2-1, the complete variable domain is KAGVTQTPRYLIKTRGQQVTLSCSPISGHRSVSWYQQTPGQGLQFLFEYFSETQRNKGNFPGRFSGRQFSNSRSEMNVSTLELGDSALYLCASNSPSRGEQFFGPGTRLTVL.

This clonotype has just a few counts. This chain links TRBV18 with TRBJ2-5; D gene uncertain. Per the germline V gene, CDR1 is KGHSH and CDR2 is LQKENI. The germline V and J ends were trimmed by 3 bases and 2 bases, with 4 bases remaining between them. This CDR3 contains 12 residues. CDR3 sequence reads: CASSPKQETQYF. The DNA for the CDR3 is TGTGCCAGCTCACCCAAACAAGAGACCCAGTACTTC.

The chain couples TRBV4-3 to TRBJ1-1; D gene ambiguous. In germline, CDR1 is LGHNA, CDR2 YSLEER. V was shortened by 0 bases and J by 11 bases, with 19 bases between the two germline ends. The CDR3 contains 15 residues. The CDR3 region is CASSQEAEGEFVAFF. The DNA for the CDR3 is TGCGCCAGCAGCCAAGAGGCGGAGGGCGAATTTGTGGCTTTCTTT.

This clonotype appeared many times. The chain has TRBV14 and TRBJ2-1, with 11 bases aligning to TRBD2. Trimming removed 0 bases from V and 8 bases from J; junction bases left unmatched: 9. Germline V gene sequence: CDR1 SGHDN, CDR2 FVKESK. The CDR3 spans 17 residues. CDR3 residues: CASSQDSLLAGVDEQFF. The DNA for the CDR3 is TGTGCCAGCAGCCAAGATAGTTTACTAGCGGGAGTCGATGAGCAGTTCTTC.

At least ten counts were recorded for this clonotype. The chain has TRBV7-9 and TRBJ2-5; perhaps TRBD1 as D (6 bases). The CDR3 runs 16 residues. V lost 1 base, J lost 5 bases, and 17 bases lay in between. CDR1 is SEHNR and CDR2 is FQNEAQ in the germline V gene (reference sequence). The CDR3: CASSLGQGLVVETQYF. The DNA for the CDR3 is TGTGCCAGCAGCTTAGGCCAGGGGCTGGTCGTGGAGACCCAGTACTTC.

The chain carries TRBV6-2 or TRBV6-3 and TRBJ2-7; D uncertain. Germline lookup yields CDR1 MNHEY and CDR2 SVGEGT. V was cut by 1 base and J by 1 base, with 5 bases left in between. The CDR3 extends over 13 amino acids. The CDR3 DNA sequence: TGTGCCAGCAGTTACTTCGTGTCCTACGAGCAGTACTTC. It codes for CASSYFVSYEQYF.

The V gene is TRBV6-1, the J gene TRBJ2-2; 10 nucleotides agree with TRBD1. There are 15 residues in the CDR3. CDR1 is MNHNS, CDR2 SASEGT, per germline. J gave up 7 bases and V 6 bases, and 8 bases lay outside the gene matches. CDR3 nucleotides: TGTGCCAGCAGCCGGGACAGGGGAGTGAGCGGGGAGCTGTTTTTT. Its translation: CASSRDRGVSGELFF.

The chain employs TRBV7-2 and TRBJ2-3, with D possibly called TRBD1 or TRBD2 (6 bases each). The CDR3 extends over 17 amino acids. Trimming removed 0 bases at V and 0 bases at J, with 13 bases between. In germline, CDR1 is SGHTA, CDR2 FQGNSA. The CDR3 nucleotides are TGTGCCAGCAGCTTAGCTCGGGGGCCGCCCAGCACAGATACGCAGTATTTT. It codes for CASSLARGPPSTDTQYF.

This chain uses TRBV20-1 with TRBJ1-1; the match to TRBD1 covers 7 bases. After removal of 3 bases from V and 6 bases from J, the junction contained 7 bases not matched to a gene. Germline V gene sequence: CDR1 DFQATT, CDR2 SNEGSKA (reference sequence). CDR3 length equals 13 residues. Written as DNA, the CDR3 is TGCAGTGCTAGGGAGACAGGGTGGGCTGAAGCTTTCTTT. This encodes CSARETGWAEAFF.

Many counts were recorded for this clonotype. The chain recombines TRBV5-1 with TRBJ1-6, with TRBD1 as a possible D gene (5 bases). Trimming took 4 bases from V and 7 from J, leaving 18 bases between them. The CDR3 is made up of 16 amino acids. The germline gives CDR1 SGHRS, CDR2 YFSETQ. This CDR3 is CASSGGTGTENSPLHF. Here the CDR3 DNA reads TGCGCCAGCAGCGGGGGAACCGGGACGGAAAATTCACCCCTCCACTTT.

The CDR3 nucleotides are TGTGCCAGCAGTTACGCCAGGTCAGGCAACTACGAGCAGTACTTC. Residues: CASSYARSGNYEQYF. The chain combines TRBV6-2 or TRBV6-3 with TRBJ2-7, with unresolved D. Trimming took 2 bases from V and 3 from J, leaving 14 bases between them. CDR1 MNHEY and CDR2 SVGEGT come from the germline V gene. The length of the CDR3 is 15 residues.

This clonotype was observed many times. This chain joins TRBV7-2 and TRBJ2-1; tentatively, D is TRBD2 (5 bases). The length of the CDR3 is 14 residues. CDR1 is SGHTA, CDR2 FQGNSA, per germline. V lost 1 base to trimming and J lost 10 bases, with 14 bases between them. This CDR3 is CASSLDSGHREQFF. The CDR3 region has the DNA TGTGCCAGCAGCTTAGACAGCGGCCATCGGGAGCAGTTCTTC.

This clonotype occurred many times. J is TRBJ2-2 and V is TRBV30, with D unresolved. The length of the CDR3 is 15 residues. Trimming left V 4 bases short and J 0 bases short, with 12 bases between. Germline V gene sequence: CDR1 GTSNPN, CDR2 SVGIG (reference sequence). CDR3 sequence (DNA): TGTGCCTGGAAGAAGGACGGCGCGAACACCGGGGAGCTGTTTTTT. Translating gives CAWKKDGANTGELFF.